These 9 T cell receptor beta chains share one sample of origin, sequenced in a study of early T cells in non-severe SARS-CoV-2 infection (dated by TCRdb to about 2021). Library preparation was by 5' RACE. The sample was run on a NextSeq 500. TCRdb trimmed public reads at Q25 via fastp, called clones via MiXCR and kept in-frame beta chains. Records with the same CDR3 protein are collapsed into one entry carrying the most frequent genes and DNA. This sample comprises 55,000 to 75,000 distinct CDR3 sequences, roughly 8.8% of them detected only once. The ten top clones hold over 0.95% of the sample. The sequencing input was whole blood. Source of these receptors: an adult who was a healthcare worker with PCR-confirmed SARS-CoV-2 infection or an uninfected control (not recorded which).

This clonotype was recorded at least ten times. This chain links TRBV5-1 with TRBJ2-3; D is undetermined. Germline CDR1 and CDR2: SGHRS and YFSETQ. The CDR3 totals 14 residues. The V gene lost 0 bases and the J gene lost 2 bases, with 7 bases spanning the gap. This chain's CDR3 is CASSLGVHTDTQYF. As DNA, the CDR3 is TGCGCCAGCAGCTTGGGGGTCCACACAGATACGCAGTATTTT.

This clonotype was counted a few times. This CDR3 is CASNRGSGRSETQYF. In DNA form, the CDR3 reads TGCGCCAGCAATCGGGGGAGCGGTCGATCAGAGACCCAGTACTTC. The chain has TRBV5-1 and TRBJ2-5; D might be TRBD2 (6 bases). Trimming cost V 6 bases and J 4 bases, with 19 bases left between them. Germline assignment: CDR1 SGHRS and CDR2 YFSETQ. The CDR3 loop spans 15 amino acids.

Ten or more counts support this clonotype. The chain is built from TRBV5-1 and TRBJ2-5; D is undetermined. Germline V gene lookup returns CDR1 SGHRS and CDR2 YFSETQ. V was cut by 1 base and J by 2 bases, with 15 bases left in between. The CDR3 has 16 residues. The CDR3 DNA reads as TGCGCCAGCAGCTTGTCAGGACCCCCTTTGCAAGAGACCCAGTACTTC. As protein: CASSLSGPPLQETQYF.

V is TRBV6-6 and J is TRBJ2-4; a weak D match, TRBD1 (5 bases). V shed 6 bases and J shed 2 bases, with 11 bases lying between them. The CDR3 length is 14 residues. In germline, CDR1 is MNHNY, CDR2 SVGAGI (reference sequence). The CDR3 DNA sequence: TGTGCCAGCAGCCCACAGGAAACCAAAAACATTCAGTACTTC. Translated: CASSPQETKNIQYF.

V gene TRBV6-5 combines with J gene TRBJ1-1; a possible D gene is TRBD1 (6 bases). Germline V gives CDR1 MNHEY, CDR2 SVGAGI. The CDR3 has 12 amino acids. Trimming took 9 bases from V and 5 from J, leaving 13 bases between them. The CDR3 sequence is CARPGGRTEAFF. DNA for the CDR3: TGTGCCAGACCCGGGGGCCGGACTGAAGCTTTCTTT.

This chain uses TRBV7-9 with TRBJ2-3; D is uncertain. In germline, CDR1 is SEHNR, CDR2 FQNEAQ (reference sequence). The ends were cut back, 5 bases at V and 2 bases at J, with 5 bases in the middle. The CDR3 consists of 12 residues. CDR3: CASSVDTDTQYF. CDR3 sequence (DNA): TGTGCCAGCAGCGTGGACACAGATACGCAGTATTTT.

The chain has TRBV20-1 and TRBJ1-1; 9 bases align to TRBD1. Germline values: CDR1 DFQATT, CDR2 SNEGSKA (reference sequence). With 3 bases clipped from V and 5 bases from J, the junction kept 4 bases outside the gene matches. The CDR3 spans 13 residues. DNA of the CDR3: TGCAGTGCTAGGGGACAGGGAAGTACTGAAGCTTTCTTT. It encodes CSARGQGSTEAFF.

The J gene is TRBJ2-1, the V gene TRBV4-1; 9 bases line up with TRBD2. J lost 4 bases, V lost 3 bases, and 10 bases had no gene match. Germline CDR1 MGHRA, CDR2 YSYEKL. The CDR3 consists of 17 residues. The CDR3 coding sequence is TGCGCCAGCAGCCAGAACCCCGGGACTAGCCTGTACAATGAGCAGTTCTTC. This encodes CASSQNPGTSLYNEQFF.

This clonotype was picked up a small number of times. The rearrangement links TRBV12-3 or TRBV12-4 to TRBJ2-5; TRBD2 matches at 8 bases. The CDR3 is 14 residues long. The trim removed 6 bases at V and 4 bases at J, leaving 7 bases unmatched. The DNA for the CDR3 is TGTGCCAGCAGAGCTACGGGACTAGGAGAGACCCAGTACTTC. This sequence encodes CASRATGLGETQYF.